This T cell receptor (beta chain) was retrieved from a study of OX40 agonist ivuxolimab in advanced cancers. This CDR3 has 14 residues. Germline lookup yields CDR1 LNHDA and CDR2 SQIVND (reference sequence). V dropped 2 bases and J dropped 0 bases, with 2 bases sitting between them. Notes on the study in general: Partial responders treated at 0.1-3.0 mg/kg exhibited clonal expansion among the lowest measured.

Repertoires were generated with immunoSEQ multiplex PCR, while TCRdb's copy carries only in-frame clones and drops some. This sample yields around 55,000 clones, of which around 86% are seen a single time; roughly 13% belongs to the top ten. This clone was seen a single time. The antigen is undetermined. The source is an adult with an advanced solid tumor such as melanoma, head and neck, liver or kidney cancer. Specimen: CD4+ or CD8+ T cells sorted from blood, collected in a trial of the OX40 agonist ivuxolimab. The chain employs TRBV19 and TRBJ2-6, with D hard to call. The CDR3 DNA reads as TGTGCCAGTAGTATAAGCTCTGGGGCCAACGTCCTGACTTTC. It is translated as CASSISSGANVLTF.